The sequence of this T cell receptor beta chain was determined in a study of blood T cell repertoires in COVID-19 (TCRdb year 2020). Describing the broader study: Samples from collaborators originated in the United States, Italy and Spain and spanned both the acute and convalescent phases of COVID-19. Nearly every sample came with metadata listing a de-identified subject ID, COVID-19 status, age in years and sex. A freely available public database, intended as a resource for researchers studying the immune response to SARS-CoV-2, is where the repertoires were released. Samples were obtained from the ongoing ImmuneRACE study (first 160 participants) and from about 1,300 subjects provided by 6 global collaborators. Deeply sampled blood TCRbeta repertoires from subjects exposed to, actively infected with, or recovered from COVID-19 were included in the dataset. The prospective study material was composed of cDNA or gDNA derived from T cells, B-cell-depleted T cells, or PBMCs. HLA class I and class II types, where available, came from metadata supplied by the sample provider rather than from assay-based typing.

The collaborating institutions used their own protocols to collect whole blood in K2EDTA tubes. Collaborator samples were shipped for TCRbeta analysis as frozen whole blood, isolated PBMCs, or DNA extracted from either sample type. A remark on this clone: Its cognate antigen has yet to be identified. The record has no base qualities; no much larger clone is one base away.

TCRbeta CDR3 regions were amplified from genomic DNA by means of the immunoSEQ Assay, a bias-controlled multiplex PCR. The authors' pipeline ran thus. Within the assay, amplification of reference gene primers was used to estimate how many nucleated cells each sample contained. Sequence reads were collapsed and filtered to measure the absolute abundance of every unique TCRbeta CDR3 rearrangement. For each sample, productive Simpson clonality was calculated as the square root of Simpson's diversity index over productive rearrangements. As stored in TCRdb, this immuneACCESS dataset retains in-frame rearrangements with V and J assigned. A fraction of the clones does not appear; measured against another copy, unresolved V genes explain less than half of the discrepancy, and the remainder lacks a known reason. That table is the source of V, J and clone size, and D and trimming were worked out from the DNA. The sample table records about 270,000 clones; 85% of these occur just once. 4.1% of the sample lies in the top ten.

Study-wide conclusions, independent of this receptor: How much clinical and demographic metadata was included differed by source and by participant, and the metadata was provided uncurated.

Measured from the cysteine to the phenylalanine, the CDR3 is 13 residues long. Just the 39-base CDR3 DNA is kept, in frame starting at base 1. Deletion took 3 bases off V and 3 bases off J, with a span of 8 bases between the germline ends. Per the germline V gene, MNHNS is the CDR1 and SASEGT is the CDR2. Material: peripheral blood. This chain joins TRBV6-1 to TRBJ1-1; the D region possibly corresponds to TRBD1 (5 bases align). This receptor was obtained from a woman in her forties or fifties with active or convalescent COVID-19. The sequence in DNA is TGTGCCAGCAGTGACGGGGGGTACACTGAAGCTTTCTTT. Translated, it gives CASSDGGYTEAFF.